Sequencing of this TCR beta chain was carried out in a study of spatial heterogeneity in lung cancer. Whole-study findings and limits: Within tumors, counts of expanded alpha and beta TCRs tracked tumor mutation counts.

V shed 0 bases and J 7 bases; nucleotides not matched to a gene: 8. CDR1 and CDR2 from the germline V gene are SGHDT and YYEEEE. The CDR3 is made up of 15 amino acids. This clonotype was seen at least ten times. Its antigen is not identified. Using its own MiXCR run on the 5' RACE reads, TCRdb lists one record per CDR3 protein. The sample lists about 14,000 distinct CDR3 sequences, about 4.8% seen once, with around 19% in the top ten. Regarding time point: sample taken at primary tumor resection. This receptor was obtained from a female donor with early-stage non-small cell lung cancer. Sequencing was performed on lung tumor tissue, taken at surgery. J is TRBJ2-7 and V is TRBV5-6, with TRBD2 matching over 9 bases. Here the CDR3 reads CASSLVRAGGREQYF. CDR3 bases: TGTGCCAGCAGCTTGGTTCGAGCGGGGGGCCGGGAGCAGTACTTC.